This record covers a single T cell receptor beta chain. Authors' data handling: Using reference gene primer amplification, nucleated cell counts were estimated. TCRdb's copy holds only in-frame clones and misses some; the assay was immunoSEQ multiplex PCR. D and trimming were read from the DNA, whereas the V and J calls and clone size are those reported in that table. Of approximately 280,000 clones listed, approximately 84% are singletons. This specimen comes from a study of blood T cell repertoires in COVID-19. At the level of the study: Samples taken during acute and convalescent COVID-19 were collected in the United States, Italy and Spain. T cells, B-cell-depleted T cells, or PBMCs provided the cDNA or gDNA that served as material.

V lost 1 base and J lost 5; bases outside the gene matches: 12. The V gene's germline CDR1 is GTSNPN and CDR2 SVGIG (reference sequence). The CDR3 is 16 amino acids. The TCR sequence derives from a woman in her thirties who had recovered from COVID-19. This rearrangement joins TRBV30 to TRBJ1-2; 8 bases agree with TRBD1. The material sequenced was peripheral blood. CDR3 residues: CAWSGGRTGGGYGYTF. The CDR3 DNA reads as TGTGCCTGGAGTGGCGGGCGAACAGGGGGAGGTTATGGCTACACCTTC.